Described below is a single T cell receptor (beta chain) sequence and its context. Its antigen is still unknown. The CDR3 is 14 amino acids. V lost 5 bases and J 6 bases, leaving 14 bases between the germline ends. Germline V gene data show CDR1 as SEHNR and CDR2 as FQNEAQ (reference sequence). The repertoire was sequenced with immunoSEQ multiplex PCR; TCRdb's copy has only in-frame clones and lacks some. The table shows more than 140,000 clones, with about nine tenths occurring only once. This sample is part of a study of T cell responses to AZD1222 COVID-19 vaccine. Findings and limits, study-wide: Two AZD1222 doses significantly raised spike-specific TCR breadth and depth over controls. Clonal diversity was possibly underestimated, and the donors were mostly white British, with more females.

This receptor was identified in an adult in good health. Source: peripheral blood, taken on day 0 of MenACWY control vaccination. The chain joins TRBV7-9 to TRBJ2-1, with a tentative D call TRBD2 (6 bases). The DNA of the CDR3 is TGTGCCAGCAGCAACAGTGGGGGGATCAATGAGCAGTTCTTC. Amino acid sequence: CASSNSGGINEQFF.